This T cell receptor (beta chain) was sequenced for a study of post-analysis software for immune sequencing data. Overall study results and limits: There were several TRBV segments more frequent in patients than controls, and TRBV5-6, TRBV5-1 and TRBV20-1 were among them.

Unique molecular identifiers tagged the TCR beta cDNA libraries. TCRdb redid the calling of the PCR reads with MiXCR, one entry per CDR3 protein. The sample holds roughly 620,000 distinct CDR3 sequences, 44% seen once. Germline V lookup: CDR1 ENHRY, CDR2 SYGVKD. The CDR3 is 13 residues long. Trimming cost V 8 bases and J 5 bases; bases outside gene matches: 7. Details on this clonotype: Its specificity is unknown.

The genes are TRBV10-3 and TRBJ2-3; 7 bases are a match to TRBD2. The material sequenced was blood. The clonotype originates from a girl aged 10 to 17 with multiple sclerosis. This chain's CDR3 is CAIAGLDGDTQYF. The CDR3 nucleotides read TGTGCCATCGCCGGACTAGATGGAGATACGCAGTATTTT.